The T cell receptor beta chain under discussion was sequenced for a study of blood T cell repertoires in COVID-19. Study information: Material from acute and convalescent COVID-19 was sourced from the United States, Italy and Spain. Sample material is recorded as cDNA or gDNA derived from T cells, B-cell-depleted T cells, or PBMCs.

Between the trimmed V and J ends, which lost 1 base and 4 bases, there was a span of 11 bases. The CDR3 runs 13 residues. Germline-derived CDR1 and CDR2 are GTSNPN and SVGIG (reference sequence). In the authors' methods: The assay estimated nucleated cells by amplifying reference gene primers. The repertoire was sequenced with immunoSEQ multiplex PCR; TCRdb's copy has only in-frame clones and lacks some. The V and J calls and clone size are taken from that table; D and trimming were inferred from the DNA. The profile covers around 700,000 clones, with about nine tenths appearing a single time and over 0.2% taken by the ten largest.

This chain connects TRBV30 to TRBJ2-7; tentative D call: TRBD1 (6 bases). The source is a woman aged 18-30 years with acute or convalescent COVID-19. The specimen was peripheral blood. CDR3 sequence reads: CAWSGGGGYEQYF. Written as DNA, the CDR3 is TGTGCCTGGAGTGGAGGGGGTGGGTACGAGCAGTACTTC.